This T cell receptor (beta chain) was retrieved from a study of identical twins. This CDR3 has 12 residues. In germline, CDR1 is DFQATT, CDR2 SNEGSKA (reference sequence). V was pared by 5 bases and J by 0 bases, with 7 bases between. TCRdb independently ran MiXCR on the 5' RACE reads; one entry per CDR3 protein. Among about 530,000 distinct CDR3 sequences listed, 13% to 15% were seen once. In this sample, this clonotype turned up a few times. What it binds is not known. The study's findings and limits: With beta out-of-frame sequences, excess sharing by twins was weaker.

This sample also belongs to another study, concerning yellow fever vaccine responses in identical twins.

Material: CD4+ T cells sorted from blood. This sequence was found in a woman aged 18 to 35 in good health. The chain recombines TRBV20-1 with TRBJ1-2; D remains ambiguous. CDR3 residues: CSAFLANYGYTF. CDR3 sequence (DNA): TGCAGTGCTTTTTTAGCTAACTATGGCTACACCTTC.